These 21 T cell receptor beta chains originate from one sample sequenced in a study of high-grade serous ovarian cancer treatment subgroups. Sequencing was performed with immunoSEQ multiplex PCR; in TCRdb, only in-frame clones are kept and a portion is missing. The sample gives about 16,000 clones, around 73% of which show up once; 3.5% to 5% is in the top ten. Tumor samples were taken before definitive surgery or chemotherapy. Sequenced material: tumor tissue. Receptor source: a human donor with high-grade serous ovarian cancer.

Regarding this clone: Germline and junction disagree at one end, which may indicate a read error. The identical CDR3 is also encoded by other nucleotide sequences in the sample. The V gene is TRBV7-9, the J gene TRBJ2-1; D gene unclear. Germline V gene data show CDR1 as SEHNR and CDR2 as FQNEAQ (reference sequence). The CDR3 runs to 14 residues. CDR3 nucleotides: TGTGCTAGCAGAGAAGGTAGGGACTACAATGAGCAGTTCTTC. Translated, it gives CASREGRDYNEQFF.

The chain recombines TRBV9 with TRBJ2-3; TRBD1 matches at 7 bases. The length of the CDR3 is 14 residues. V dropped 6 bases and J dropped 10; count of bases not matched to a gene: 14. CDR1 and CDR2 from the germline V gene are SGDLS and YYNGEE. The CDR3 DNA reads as TGTGCCAGCATCTCAACAGGGGATCGGCGGGCGCAGTATTTT. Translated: CASISTGDRRAQYF.

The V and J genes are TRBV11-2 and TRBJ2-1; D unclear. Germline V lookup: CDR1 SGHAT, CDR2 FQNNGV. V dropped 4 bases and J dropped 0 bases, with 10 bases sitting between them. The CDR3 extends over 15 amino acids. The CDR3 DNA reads TGTGCCAGCAGCTCCAGGCGTGGCTCCTACAATGAGCAGTTCTTC. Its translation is CASSSRRGSYNEQFF.

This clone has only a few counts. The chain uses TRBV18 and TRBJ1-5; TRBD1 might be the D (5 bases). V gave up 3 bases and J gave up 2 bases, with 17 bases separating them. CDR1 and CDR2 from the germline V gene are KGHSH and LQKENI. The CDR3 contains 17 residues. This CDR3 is CASSPRIPRGGNQPQHF. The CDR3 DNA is TGTGCCAGCTCACCCAGGATCCCGAGAGGGGGCAATCAGCCCCAGCATTTT.

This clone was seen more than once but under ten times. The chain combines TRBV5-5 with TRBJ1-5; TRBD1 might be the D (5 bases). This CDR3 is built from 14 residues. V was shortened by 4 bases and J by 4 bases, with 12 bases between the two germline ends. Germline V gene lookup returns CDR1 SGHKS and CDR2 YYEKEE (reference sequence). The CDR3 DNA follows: TGTGCCAGCAGCCCTGAGGGGTGGAATCAGCCCCAGCATTTT. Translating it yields CASSPEGWNQPQHF.

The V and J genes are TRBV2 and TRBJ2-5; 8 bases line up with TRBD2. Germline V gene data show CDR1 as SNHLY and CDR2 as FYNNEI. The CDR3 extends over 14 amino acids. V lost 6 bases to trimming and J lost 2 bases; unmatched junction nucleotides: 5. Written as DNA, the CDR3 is TGTGCCAGCAGCTGGACTAGCTCGCAAGAGACCCAGTACTTC. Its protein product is CASSWTSSQETQYF.

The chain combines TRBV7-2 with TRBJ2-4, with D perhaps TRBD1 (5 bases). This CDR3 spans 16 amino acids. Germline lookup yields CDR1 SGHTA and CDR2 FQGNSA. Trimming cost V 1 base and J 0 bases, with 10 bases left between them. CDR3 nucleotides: TGTGCCAGCAGCTTAGGGGCAGGGATAGCCAAAAACATTCAGTACTTC. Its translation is CASSLGAGIAKNIQYF.

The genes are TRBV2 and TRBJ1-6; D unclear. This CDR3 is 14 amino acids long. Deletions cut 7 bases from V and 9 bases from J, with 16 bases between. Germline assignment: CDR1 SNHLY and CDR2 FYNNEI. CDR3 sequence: CASNREDLRSPLHF. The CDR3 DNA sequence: TGTGCCAGCAACCGGGAGGACCTCCGTTCACCCCTCCACTTT.

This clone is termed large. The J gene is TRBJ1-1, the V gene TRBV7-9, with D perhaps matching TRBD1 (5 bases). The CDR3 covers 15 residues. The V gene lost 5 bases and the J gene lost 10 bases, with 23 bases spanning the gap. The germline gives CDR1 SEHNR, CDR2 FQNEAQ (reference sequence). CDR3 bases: TGTGCCAGCAGCGTCTCATCCGGGACCCCGAGTGGAGCTTTCTTT. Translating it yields CASSVSSGTPSGAFF. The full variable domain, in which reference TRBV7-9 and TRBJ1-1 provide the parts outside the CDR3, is DTGVSQNPRHKITKRGQNVTFRCDPISEHNRLYWYRQTLGQGPEFLTYFQNEAQLEKSRLLSDRFSAERPKGSFSTLEIQRTEQGDSAMYLCASSVSSGTPSGAFFGQGTRLTVV.

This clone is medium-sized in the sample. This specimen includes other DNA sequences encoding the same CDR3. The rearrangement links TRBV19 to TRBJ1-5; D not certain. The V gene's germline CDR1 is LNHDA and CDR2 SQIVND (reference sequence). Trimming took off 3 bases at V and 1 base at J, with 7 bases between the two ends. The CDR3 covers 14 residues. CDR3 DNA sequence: TGTGCCAGTAGTATCCTGGCCAGCAATCAGCCCCAGCATTTT. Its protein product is CASSILASNQPQHF.

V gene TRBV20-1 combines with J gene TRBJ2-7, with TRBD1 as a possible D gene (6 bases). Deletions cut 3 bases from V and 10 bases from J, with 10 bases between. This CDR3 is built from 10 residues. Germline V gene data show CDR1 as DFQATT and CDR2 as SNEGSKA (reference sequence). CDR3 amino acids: CSARGAGQYF. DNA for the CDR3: TGCAGTGCTAGGGGGGCTGGTCAGTACTTC.

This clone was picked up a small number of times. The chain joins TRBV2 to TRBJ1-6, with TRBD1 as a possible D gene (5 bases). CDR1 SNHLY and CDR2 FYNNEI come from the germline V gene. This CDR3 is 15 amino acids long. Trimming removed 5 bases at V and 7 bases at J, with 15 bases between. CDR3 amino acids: CASSWDGRGNSPLHF. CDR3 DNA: TGTGCCAGCAGTTGGGACGGGAGAGGAAATTCACCCCTCCACTTT.

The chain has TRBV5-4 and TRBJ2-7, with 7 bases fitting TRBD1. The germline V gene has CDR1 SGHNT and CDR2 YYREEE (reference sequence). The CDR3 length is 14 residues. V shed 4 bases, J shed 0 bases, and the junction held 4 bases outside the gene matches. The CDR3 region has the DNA TGTGCCAGCAGCACTCGGGACAGCTCCTACGAGCAGTACTTC. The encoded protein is CASSTRDSSYEQYF.

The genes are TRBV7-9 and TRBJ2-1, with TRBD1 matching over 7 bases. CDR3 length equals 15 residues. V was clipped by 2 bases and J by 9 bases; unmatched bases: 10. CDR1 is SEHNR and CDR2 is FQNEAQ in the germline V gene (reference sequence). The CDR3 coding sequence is TGTGCCAGCAGCTTATGGGAAGGGGGCGCGTCTGAGCAGTTCTTC. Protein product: CASSLWEGGASEQFF.

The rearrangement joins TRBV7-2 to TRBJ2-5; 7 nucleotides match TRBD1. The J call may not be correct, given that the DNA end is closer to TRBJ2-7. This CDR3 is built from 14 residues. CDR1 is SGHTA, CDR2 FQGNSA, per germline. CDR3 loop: CASSLMKGAYEQYF. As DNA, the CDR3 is TGTGCCAGCAGCTTAATGAAGGGGGCGTACGAGCAGTACTTC.

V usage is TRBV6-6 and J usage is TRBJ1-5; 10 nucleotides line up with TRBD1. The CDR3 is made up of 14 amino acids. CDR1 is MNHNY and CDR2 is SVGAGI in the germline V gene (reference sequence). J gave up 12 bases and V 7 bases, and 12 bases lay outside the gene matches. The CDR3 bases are TGTGCCAGCACCGCCGGGACAGGGGCCCTTATCCAGCATTTT. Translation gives CASTAGTGALIQHF.

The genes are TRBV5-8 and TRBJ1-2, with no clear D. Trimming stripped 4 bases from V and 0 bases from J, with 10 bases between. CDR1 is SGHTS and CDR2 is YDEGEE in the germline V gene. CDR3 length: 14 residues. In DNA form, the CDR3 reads TGTGCCAGCAGCCCTGGAGGGACTAACTATGGCTACACCTTC. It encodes CASSPGGTNYGYTF. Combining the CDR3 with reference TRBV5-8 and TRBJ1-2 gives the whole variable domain EAGVTQSPTHLIKTRGQQATLRCSPISGHTSVYWYQQALGLGLQFLLWYDEGEERNRGNFPPRFSGRQFPNYSSELNVNALELEDSALYLCASSPGGTNYGYTFGSGTRLTVV.

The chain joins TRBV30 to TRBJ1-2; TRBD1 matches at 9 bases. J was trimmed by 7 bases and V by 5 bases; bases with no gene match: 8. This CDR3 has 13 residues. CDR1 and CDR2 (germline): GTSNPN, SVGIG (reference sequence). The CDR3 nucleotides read TGTGCCTGGGACAGGGGGGGGCCCACTGGCTACACCTTC. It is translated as CAWDRGGPTGYTF.

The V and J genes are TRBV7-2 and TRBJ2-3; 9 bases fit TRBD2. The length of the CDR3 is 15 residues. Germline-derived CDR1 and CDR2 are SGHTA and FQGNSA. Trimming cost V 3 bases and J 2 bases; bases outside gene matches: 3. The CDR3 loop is CASSFLAGSTDTQYF. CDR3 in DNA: TGTGCCAGCAGCTTTCTAGCGGGGTCCACAGATACGCAGTATTTT.

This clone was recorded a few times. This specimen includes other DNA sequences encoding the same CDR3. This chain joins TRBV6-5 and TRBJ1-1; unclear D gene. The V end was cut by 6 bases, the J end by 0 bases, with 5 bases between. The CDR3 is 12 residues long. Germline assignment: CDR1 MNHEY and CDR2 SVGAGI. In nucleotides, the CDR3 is TGTGCCAGCAGCACTATGAACACTGAAGCTTTCTTT. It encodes CASSTMNTEAFF.

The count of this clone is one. CDR3: CASSENYGYTF. CDR3 in DNA: TGCGCCAGCAGCGAGAACTATGGCTACACCTTC. The chain is built from TRBV10-2 and TRBJ1-2; the D is unclear. CDR1 WSHSY and CDR2 SAAADI come from the germline V gene. This CDR3 has 11 amino acids. V was pared by 6 bases and J by 2 bases, with 4 bases between.